The 24 T cell receptor beta chains reported below all come from one sample, sequenced in a study of regulatory dendritic cells for organ transplantation. Sequencing was performed with immunoSEQ multiplex PCR; in TCRdb, only in-frame clones are kept and a portion is missing. Of about 30,000 clones listed, 75% to 80% were seen once; the top ten hold less than 2.5%. The sequenced material came from memory CD4+ T cells from blood. Subset denoted: CD45RO+ memory T cells. The source of these receptors is a human donor in good health.

The chain uses TRBV7-2 and TRBJ2-2; the D is unclear. Looked up from germline, CDR1 is SGHTA and CDR2 is FQGNSA. Trimming stripped 2 bases from V and 0 bases from J, with 10 bases between. The CDR3 covers 16 residues. In DNA, the CDR3 is TGTGCCAGCAGCTTAATCAGTGCGGCGAACACCGGGGAGCTGTTTTTT. Protein: CASSLISAANTGELFF.

The chain is built from TRBV11-2 and TRBJ2-7; 8 bases match TRBD1. This CDR3 is 15 amino acids long. Germline V gives CDR1 SGHAT, CDR2 FQNNGV. Unmatched junction bases numbered 4, after V lost 2 bases and J lost 1 base. The CDR3 nucleotides read TGTGCCAGCAGCTTAAATAGACAGGGGTCCTACGAGCAGTACTTC. It is translated as CASSLNRQGSYEQYF.

The V gene is TRBV2, the J gene TRBJ1-2; tentative D call: TRBD1 (5 bases). The CDR3 sequence is 13 residues long. The germline V gene encodes CDR1 SNHLY and CDR2 FYNNEI. V lost 8 bases and J 4 bases, leaving 14 bases between the germline ends. The CDR3 spells CASALQVGYGYTF. The DNA for the CDR3 is TGTGCCAGCGCCTTACAGGTTGGCTATGGCTACACCTTC.

V and J are TRBV7-2 and TRBJ2-7; D is perhaps TRBD2 (5 bases). The V end lost 1 base, the J end lost 3 bases, and 7 bases lay between the germline ends. Germline V lookup: CDR1 SGHTA, CDR2 FQGNSA. The length of the CDR3 is 13 residues. CDR3 protein: CASSLGGGYEQYF. For the CDR3, the DNA is TGTGCCAGCAGCTTAGGCGGAGGCTACGAGCAGTACTTC.

This chain links TRBV7-2 with TRBJ2-2, with 8 positions matching TRBD1. This CDR3 is built from 15 residues. Germline V gene sequence: CDR1 SGHTA, CDR2 FQGNSA. V shed 5 bases and J 3 bases; nucleotides not matched to a gene: 5. The CDR3 sequence is CASSAAGGDTGELFF. CDR3 coding DNA: TGTGCCAGCAGCGCCGCAGGGGGCGACACCGGGGAGCTGTTTTTT. The full variable domain, its missing parts supplied by reference TRBV7-2 and TRBJ2-2, is GAGVSQSPSNKVTEKGKDVELRCDPISGHTALYWYRQSLGQGLEFLIYFQGNSAPDKSGLPSDRFSAERTGGSVSTLTIQRTQQEDSAVYLCASSAAGGDTGELFFGEGSRLTVL.

The rearrangement uses TRBV7-9 and TRBJ1-2; 9 nucleotides agree with TRBD1. Germline values: CDR1 SEHNR, CDR2 FQNEAQ (reference sequence). The CDR3 is 16 amino acids. V lost 5 bases, J lost 2 bases, and 9 bases stayed unmatched. The CDR3: CASSHARQGGNYGYTF. Written as DNA, the CDR3 is TGTGCCAGCAGCCACGCCCGACAGGGGGGAAACTATGGCTACACCTTC.

This clone was picked up one time. The chain uses TRBV7-2 and TRBJ2-3; 9 positions agree with TRBD2. CDR1 and CDR2 (germline): SGHTA, FQGNSA. The CDR3 consists of 16 residues. Trimming took 2 bases from V and 4 from J; bases not matched to a gene: 7. The CDR3 region is CASSLYARGGPDTQYF. The CDR3 DNA follows: TGTGCCAGCAGCTTATATGCGCGGGGGGGCCCAGATACGCAGTATTTT.

The CDR3 DNA is TGTGCCAGCAGTTATCGGGCTTCTGGGGCCAACGTCCTGACTTTC. This encodes CASSYRASGANVLTF. The rearrangement links TRBV6-5 to TRBJ2-6, with D unresolved. CDR1 MNHEY and CDR2 SVGAGI come from the germline V gene. This CDR3 has 15 residues. Deletions cut 3 bases from V and 1 base from J, with 7 bases between.

This chain links TRBV7-9 with TRBJ1-2; 9 bases are shared with TRBD1. This CDR3 region has 15 residues. The V segment lost 8 bases and the J segment 5 bases; nucleotides outside the gene matches: 12. The germline V gene has CDR1 SEHNR and CDR2 FQNEAQ (reference sequence). CDR3 nucleotides: TGTGCCAGCTCGGCCGGGACAGGGTATAGGTATGGCTACACCTTC. This sequence encodes CASSAGTGYRYGYTF.

The CDR3 DNA sequence: TGTGCCATTAAGGGAGCCTTTTCCACAGATACGCAGTATTTT. Translation: CAIKGAFSTDTQYF. The V call is TRBV10-3, the J call TRBJ2-3, with a tentative D call TRBD2 (5 bases). Trimming took 9 bases from V and 2 from J, leaving 15 bases between them. Germline V gene lookup returns CDR1 ENHRY and CDR2 SYGVKD. There are 14 residues in the CDR3.

As concerns this clone: The sample contains more than one DNA sequence encoding this CDR3. DNA of the CDR3: TGTGCCAGCACCACCGGAAGCTCTGGAAACACCATATATTTT. The encoded protein is CASTTGSSGNTIYF. The V and J genes are TRBV28 and TRBJ1-3; D gene uncertain. Germline-derived CDR1 and CDR2 are MDHEN and SYDVKM. Trimming took off 7 bases at V and 0 bases at J, with 10 bases between the two ends. This CDR3 is 14 amino acids long.

J is TRBJ1-1 and V is TRBV19; perhaps TRBD1 as D (5 bases). This CDR3 has 14 residues. The V end was cut by 3 bases, the J end by 1 base, with 9 bases between. CDR1 LNHDA and CDR2 SQIVND come from the germline V gene (reference sequence). The CDR3 sequence is CASSILQGNTEAFF. The CDR3 region has the DNA TGTGCCAGTAGTATCCTTCAGGGGAACACTGAAGCTTTCTTT.

The CDR3, as DNA: TGTGCCATCAGTGGATTGGGAGGGACGGAAGTGAGCACAGATACGCAGTATTTT. Amino acids: CAISGLGGTEVSTDTQYF. This chain joins TRBV10-3 and TRBJ2-3; 7 bases align to TRBD2. In germline, CDR1 is ENHRY, CDR2 SYGVKD. With V trimmed by 4 bases and J by 0 bases, 13 bases remained unmatched. This CDR3 comprises 18 residues.

This chain joins TRBV11-1 and TRBJ1-1; a possible D gene is TRBD1 (6 bases). There are 13 residues in the CDR3. Trimming left V 5 bases short and J 0 bases short, with 7 bases between. Germline CDR1 and CDR2: SGHAT and FQDESV (reference sequence). The DNA for the CDR3 is TGTGCCAGCAGCGGACAGATGAACACTGAAGCTTTCTTT. This gives the protein CASSGQMNTEAFF. The full variable domain, completed using reference TRBV11-1 and TRBJ1-1, is EAEVAQSPRYKITEKSQAVAFWCDPISGHATLYWYRQILGQGPELLVQFQDESVVDDSQLPKDRFSAERLKGVDSTLKIQPAELGDSAMYLCASSGQMNTEAFFGQGTRLTVV.

A single count supports this clone. The chain joins TRBV7-2 to TRBJ1-3, with D unresolved. Trimming shortened V by 5 bases and J by 4 bases, and 12 bases separated the two germline ends. Germline CDR1 SGHTA, CDR2 FQGNSA. There are 14 residues in the CDR3. In DNA, the CDR3 is TGTGCCAGCAGCCTCTCCATCGACGGAAACACCATATATTTT. Translated, it gives CASSLSIDGNTIYF.

The chain combines TRBV7-2 with TRBJ1-3; D is unresolved. Trimming stripped 0 bases from V and 2 bases from J, with 8 bases between. CDR1 and CDR2 from the germline V gene are SGHTA and FQGNSA. The CDR3 has 15 amino acids. In DNA form, the CDR3 reads TGTGCCAGCAGCTTAGCTCGGCAGGCTGGAAACACCATATATTTT. This gives the protein CASSLARQAGNTIYF.

The chain carries TRBV20-1 and TRBJ2-5, with unresolved D. Trimming removed 4 bases at V and 3 bases at J, with 3 bases between. Germline values: CDR1 DFQATT, CDR2 SNEGSKA (reference sequence). This CDR3 spans 10 amino acids. The CDR3 coding sequence is TGCAGTGCTATGGAAGAGACCCAGTACTTC. Its protein product is CSAMEETQYF.

This rearrangement joins TRBV5-1 to TRBJ2-5; 8 nucleotides align to TRBD1. Germline CDR1 and CDR2: SGHRS and YFSETQ. The CDR3 is made up of 14 amino acids. J was trimmed by 4 bases and V by 3 bases; bases with no gene match: 5. For the CDR3, the DNA is TGCGCCAGCAGCTCCGGACAGGGACGAGAGACCCAGTACTTC. It yields the protein CASSSGQGRETQYF.

The table lists this clone with a few counts. J is TRBJ1-3 and V is TRBV21-1; no check of the table's D call, TRBD1, against the DNA was made. TRBV21-1 is labeled a pseudogene. CDR3 length: 18 residues. The CDR3 coding sequence is TGTGCCAGCAGCAAAGCCAGATGGCAGGAAGTCTCTGGAAACACCATATATTTT. Amino acid sequence: CASSKARWQEVSGNTIYF.

The chain links TRBV6-1 to TRBJ1-5, with D possibly being TRBD1 (5 bases). There are 14 residues in the CDR3. Trimming cost V 3 bases and J 7 bases, with 13 bases left between them. Germline-derived CDR1 and CDR2 are MNHNS and SASEGT. The CDR3 nucleotides read TGTGCCAGCAGTGATGGGTCAGGGTCCCAGCCCCAGCATTTT. Residues: CASSDGSGSQPQHF.

This clone has only a few counts. The chain joins TRBV9 to TRBJ1-1; unclear D gene. The CDR3 is made up of 14 amino acids. The germline V and J ends were trimmed by 0 bases and 5 bases, with 11 bases remaining between them. Per germline, CDR1 SGDLS and CDR2 YYNGEE. The CDR3 nucleotides are TGTGCCAGCAGCGTAGATCCAGGTAGTACTGAAGCTTTCTTT. This sequence encodes CASSVDPGSTEAFF. The complete variable domain, with remaining parts taken from reference TRBV9 and TRBJ1-1, reads DSGVTQTPKHLITATGQRVTLRCSPRSGDLSVYWYQQSLDQGLQFLIQYYNGEERAKGNILERFSAQQFPDLHSELNLSSLELGDSALYFCASSVDPGSTEAFFGQGTRLTVV.

As for this clone: Other DNA variants within this sample encode the same CDR3. This chain connects TRBV2 to TRBJ2-7, with 8 bases lining up with TRBD1. The CDR3 is 14 residues long. Germline V lookup: CDR1 SNHLY, CDR2 FYNNEI. V was clipped by 3 bases and J by 0 bases; unmatched bases: 1. The CDR3: CASSEQGASYEQYF. The DNA for the CDR3 is TGTGCCAGCAGTGAGCAGGGGGCCTCCTACGAGCAGTACTTC.

This chain joins TRBV15 and TRBJ1-2, with D perhaps TRBD1 (5 bases). Germline values: CDR1 LNHNV, CDR2 YYDKDF (reference sequence). CDR3 length equals 14 residues. V was trimmed by 0 bases and J by 4 bases, leaving 9 bases between them. The CDR3 sequence is CATSRDLGGYGYTF. The DNA for the CDR3 is TGTGCCACCAGCAGAGATCTTGGGGGCTATGGCTACACCTTC. Based on the CDR3 plus reference TRBV15 and TRBJ1-2, the full variable domain is DAMVIQNPRYQVTQFGKPVTLSCSQTLNHNVMYWYQQKSSQAPKLLFHYYDKDFNNEADTPDNFQSRRPNTSFCFLDIRSPGLGDTAMYLCATSRDLGGYGYTFGSGTRLTVV.

The rearrangement uses TRBV27 and TRBJ1-6; D may be TRBD1 (6 bases). Looked up from germline, CDR1 is MNHEY and CDR2 is SMNVEV (reference sequence). The CDR3 is 15 residues long. The V gene lost 5 bases and the J gene lost 10 bases, with 18 bases spanning the gap. The CDR3 sequence: CASSQTPGVVSPLHF. The CDR3 coding sequence is TGTGCCAGCAGTCAAACCCCAGGGGTGGTCTCACCCCTCCACTTT.